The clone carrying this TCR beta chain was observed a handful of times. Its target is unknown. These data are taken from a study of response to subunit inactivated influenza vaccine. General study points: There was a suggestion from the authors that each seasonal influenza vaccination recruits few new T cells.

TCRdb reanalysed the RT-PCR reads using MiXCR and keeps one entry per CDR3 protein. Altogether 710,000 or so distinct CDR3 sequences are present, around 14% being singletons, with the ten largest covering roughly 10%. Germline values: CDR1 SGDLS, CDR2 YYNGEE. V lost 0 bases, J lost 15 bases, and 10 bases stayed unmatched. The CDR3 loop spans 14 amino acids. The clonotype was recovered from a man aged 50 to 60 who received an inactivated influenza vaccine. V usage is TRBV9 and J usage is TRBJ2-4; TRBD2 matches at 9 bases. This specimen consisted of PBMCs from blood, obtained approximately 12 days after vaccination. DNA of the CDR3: TGTGCCAGCAGCGTAGGGCATAGCGGGAGTGTTGGGTACTTC. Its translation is CASSVGHSGSVGYF.